A single sample gave rise to the 6 T cell receptor beta chains below, sequenced in a study of response to subunit inactivated influenza vaccine. MiXCR was run by TCRdb on the RT-PCR reads, yielding one entry per CDR3 protein. Of under 550,000 distinct CDR3 sequences listed, less than 7.5% were seen once; the top ten hold about 12%. Sequenced here: PBMCs from blood, sampled less than 30 months after vaccination. Receptor source: a man between 50 and 69 years old who received an inactivated influenza vaccine.

Comment on this clonotype: A much bigger clone sits one base away, suggesting this may be a read error. The rearrangement uses TRBV10-3 and TRBJ2-3, with TRBD2 matching 13 bases. The germline gives CDR1 ENHRY, CDR2 SYGVKD. This CDR3 spans 15 amino acids. The CDR3 here is CAISGTSGIKDTRYF. For the CDR3, the DNA is TGTGCCATCAGCGGGACTAGCGGGATCAAAGATACGCGGTATTTT.

This rearrangement joins TRBV29-1 to TRBJ2-1, with 14 bases fitting TRBD2. This CDR3 comprises 17 residues. Per germline, CDR1 SQVTM and CDR2 ANQGSEA. With 3 bases clipped from V and 5 bases from J, the junction kept 9 bases outside the gene matches. CDR3 sequence reads: CSVEGGTSGSVNNEQFF. The CDR3 DNA is TGCAGCGTTGAGGGCGGGACTAGCGGGAGTGTGAACAATGAGCAGTTCTTC.

The chain combines TRBV11-2 with TRBJ2-1, with unresolved D. Trimming took 0 bases from V and 7 from J, leaving 7 bases between them. Per the germline V gene, CDR1 is SGHAT and CDR2 is FQNNGV. CDR3 length: 13 amino acids. CDR3 bases: TGTGCCAGCAGCTTAGAGCGTTTAAATGAGCAGTTCTTC. It specifies CASSLERLNEQFF.

This clonotype showed up just a few times. The chain joins TRBV7-6 to TRBJ2-1; 9 nucleotides agree with TRBD1. CDR3 length: 15 amino acids. Germline V CDR1 and CDR2: SGHVS, FNYEAQ. The V segment lost 6 bases and the J segment 7 bases; nucleotides outside the gene matches: 10. The CDR3 sequence is CASRPRTGELNEQFF. In DNA form, the CDR3 reads TGTGCCAGCAGACCACGGACAGGGGAATTAAATGAGCAGTTCTTC.

The chain carries TRBV10-1 and TRBJ2-1; TRBD1 matches at 12 bases. CDR1 WNHNN and CDR2 SYGVQD come from the germline V gene (reference sequence). There are 18 residues in the CDR3. The junction had 16 bases not matched to a gene; V was cut back by 6 bases and J by 7 bases. CDR3 loop: CASSSGTGGGGPTNEQFF. As DNA, the CDR3 is TGCGCCAGCAGCTCCGGGACAGGGGGCGGAGGGCCAACAAATGAGCAGTTCTTC.

The chain uses TRBV29-1 and TRBJ2-7; D not resolved. The CDR3 length is 14 residues. Trimming took off 0 bases at V and 8 bases at J, with 17 bases between the two ends. CDR1 is SQVTM, CDR2 ANQGSEA, per germline. The CDR3 loop reads CSVEDRPNRFKQYF. The CDR3 DNA follows: TGCAGCGTTGAAGATCGTCCGAACAGATTTAAGCAGTACTTC.